This note documents a single TCR beta chain sequence. Its antigen remains undetermined. No per-base quality is available; no much larger clone lies one base away. The immunoSEQ Assay, a bias-controlled multiplex PCR, was used to amplify TCRbeta CDR3 regions from genomic DNA. On the authors' methods: Within the assay, amplification of reference gene primers was used to estimate how many nucleated cells each sample contained. Sequence reads were collapsed and filtered to measure the absolute abundance of every unique TCRbeta CDR3 rearrangement. For each sample, productive Simpson clonality was calculated as the square root of Simpson's diversity index across productive rearrangements. Not all clones reach the TCRdb copy of this immuneACCESS table, which keeps in-frame sequences only. Checked studies attribute under half of the gap to unresolved V genes and leave the rest unexplained. The V and J calls and clone size were taken over from that table, and D and trimming were inferred from the DNA. The table for this sample lists about half a million clones; roughly 88% of them were counted only once. In total, the top ten clones hold more than 3% of the sample.

The sample is drawn from a study of blood T cell repertoires in COVID-19 (dated by TCRdb to 2019 to 2021). With regard to the full study: The collaborator samples originated in the United States, Italy and Spain and spanned the acute and convalescent phases of COVID-19. Where available, HLA class I and class II types were obtained from metadata supplied by the sample provider rather than from assay-based typing. A freely available public database, intended as a resource for researchers studying the immune response to SARS-CoV-2, is where the repertoires were released. The dataset comprised deeply sampled blood TCRbeta repertoires from subjects exposed to, actively infected with, or recovered from COVID-19. Sample metadata almost always included a de-identified subject ID, COVID-19 status, age in years and sex. Samples came from the ongoing ImmuneRACE study (first 160 participants) plus 1,254 subjects from 6 global collaborators. The prospective study material was composed of cDNA or gDNA derived from T cells, B-cell-depleted T cells, or PBMCs.

Study-wide conclusions, independent of this receptor: How much clinical and demographic metadata was included differed by source and by participant, and the metadata was provided uncurated.

Each collaborating institution followed its own protocols to collect whole blood in K2EDTA tubes. For TCRbeta analysis, collaborators shipped samples in one of three forms: frozen whole blood, isolated PBMCs, or DNA extracted from either of those sample types. The sample comprised peripheral blood. This clonotype was obtained from a human donor in a cohort sampled during active COVID-19.

This receptor carries the CDR3 CASKGGDRPYEQYF. The base sequence is TGTGCCAGCAAGGGCGGTGACAGACCCTACGAGCAGTACTTC. Recombination linked TRBV2 to TRBJ2-7; the D segment could be TRBD1, given 5 matching bases. V loses 7 bases, J loses 2 bases, and the germline ends lie 15 bases apart. Based on the germline V gene, the CDR1 and CDR2 sequences are SNHLY and FYNNEI. Taken from cysteine to phenylalanine, the CDR3 has 14 residues. Here the CDR3 DNA is all that survives: 42 bases in frame from base 1.